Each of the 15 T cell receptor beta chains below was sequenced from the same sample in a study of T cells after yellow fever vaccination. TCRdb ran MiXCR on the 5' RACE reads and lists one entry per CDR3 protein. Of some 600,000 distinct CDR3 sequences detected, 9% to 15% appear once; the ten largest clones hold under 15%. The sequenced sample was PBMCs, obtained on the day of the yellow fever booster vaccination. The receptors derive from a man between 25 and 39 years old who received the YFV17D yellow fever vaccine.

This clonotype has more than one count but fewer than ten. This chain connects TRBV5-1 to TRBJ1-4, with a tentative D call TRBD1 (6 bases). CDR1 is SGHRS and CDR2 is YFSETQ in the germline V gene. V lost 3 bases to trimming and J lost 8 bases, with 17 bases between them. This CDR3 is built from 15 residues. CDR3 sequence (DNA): TGCGCCAGCAGCTGGGCCAGGGCCCAGGGGGAAAAACTGTTTTTT. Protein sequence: CASSWARAQGEKLFF.

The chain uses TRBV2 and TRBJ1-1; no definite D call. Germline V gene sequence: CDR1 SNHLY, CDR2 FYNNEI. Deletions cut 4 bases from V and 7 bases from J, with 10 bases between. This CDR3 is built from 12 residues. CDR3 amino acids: CASSGPGNEAFF. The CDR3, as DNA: TGTGCCAGCAGTGGACCGGGGAATGAAGCTTTCTTT. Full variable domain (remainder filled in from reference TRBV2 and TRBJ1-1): EPEVTQTPSHQVTQMGQEVILRCVPISNHLYFYWYRQILGQKVEFLVSFYNNEISEKSEIFDDQFSVERPDGSNFTLKIRSTKLEDSAMYFCASSGPGNEAFFGQGTRLTVV.

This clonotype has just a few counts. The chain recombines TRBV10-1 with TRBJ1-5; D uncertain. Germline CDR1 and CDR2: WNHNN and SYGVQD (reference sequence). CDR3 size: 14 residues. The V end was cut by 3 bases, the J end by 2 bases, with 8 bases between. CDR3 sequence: CASSEGSGNQPQHF. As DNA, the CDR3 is TGCGCCAGCAGTGAAGGCAGTGGCAATCAGCCCCAGCATTTT.

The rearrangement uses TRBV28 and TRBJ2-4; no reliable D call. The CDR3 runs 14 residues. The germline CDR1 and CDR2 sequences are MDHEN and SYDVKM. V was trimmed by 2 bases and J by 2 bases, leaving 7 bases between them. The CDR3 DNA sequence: TGTGCCAGCAGTTTAATGGTAACCAAAAACATTCAGTACTTC. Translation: CASSLMVTKNIQYF.

Here the CDR3 DNA reads TGTGCCAGCAGCCGCCGGGGGGCGCAGGACACCGGGGAGCTGTTTTTT. Protein sequence: CASSRRGAQDTGELFF. This chain uses TRBV7-8 with TRBJ2-2; perhaps TRBD2 as D (7 bases). The CDR3 is made up of 16 amino acids. Trimming stripped 5 bases from V and 3 bases from J, with 16 bases between. The germline V gene has CDR1 SGHVS and CDR2 FQNEAQ.

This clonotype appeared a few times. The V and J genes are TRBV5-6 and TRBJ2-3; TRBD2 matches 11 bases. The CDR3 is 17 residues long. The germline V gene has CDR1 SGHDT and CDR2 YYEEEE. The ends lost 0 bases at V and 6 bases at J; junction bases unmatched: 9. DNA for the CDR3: TGTGCCAGCAGCTTGGAACTAGCGGGAGACCGGCGGGATACGCAGTATTTT. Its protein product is CASSLELAGDRRDTQYF. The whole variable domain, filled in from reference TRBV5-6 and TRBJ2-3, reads DAGVTQSPTHLIKTRGQQVTLRCSPKSGHDTVSWYQQALGQGPQFIFQYYEEEERQRGNFPDRFSGHQFPNYSSELNVNALLLGDSALYLCASSLELAGDRRDTQYFGPGTRLTVL.

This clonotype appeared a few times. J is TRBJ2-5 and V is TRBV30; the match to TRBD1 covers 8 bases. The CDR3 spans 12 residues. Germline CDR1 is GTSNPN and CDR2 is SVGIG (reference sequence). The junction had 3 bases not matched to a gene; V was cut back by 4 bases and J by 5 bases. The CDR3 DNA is TGTGCCTGGACAGGGGGCGGCGAGACCCAGTACTTC. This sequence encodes CAWTGGGETQYF.

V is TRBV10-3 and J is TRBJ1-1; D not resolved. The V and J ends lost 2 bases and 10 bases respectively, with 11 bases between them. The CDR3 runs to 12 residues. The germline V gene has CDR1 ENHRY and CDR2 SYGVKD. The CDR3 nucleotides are TGTGCCATCAGTGAGCCCGAGGGAGTAGCTTTCTTT. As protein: CAISEPEGVAFF.

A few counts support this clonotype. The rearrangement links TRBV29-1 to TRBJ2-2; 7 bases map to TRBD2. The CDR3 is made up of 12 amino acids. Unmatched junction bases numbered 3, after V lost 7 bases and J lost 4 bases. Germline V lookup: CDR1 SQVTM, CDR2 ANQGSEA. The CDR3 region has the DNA TGCAGCGCTGCTAGCGGCACCGGGGAGCTGTTTTTT. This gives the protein CSAASGTGELFF.

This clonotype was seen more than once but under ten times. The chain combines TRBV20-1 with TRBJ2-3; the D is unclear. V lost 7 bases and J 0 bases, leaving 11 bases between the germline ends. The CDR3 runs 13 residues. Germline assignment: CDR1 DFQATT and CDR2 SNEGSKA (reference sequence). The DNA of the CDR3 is TGCAGTGTTGGCCGCGCTAGCACAGATACGCAGTATTTT. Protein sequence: CSVGRASTDTQYF.

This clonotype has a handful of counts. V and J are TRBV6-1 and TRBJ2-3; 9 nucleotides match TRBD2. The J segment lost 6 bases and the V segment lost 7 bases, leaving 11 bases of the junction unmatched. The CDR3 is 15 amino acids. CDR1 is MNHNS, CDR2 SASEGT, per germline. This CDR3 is CASIETLAGTDTQYF. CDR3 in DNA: TGTGCCAGCATTGAGACTCTAGCGGGAACGGATACGCAGTATTTT.

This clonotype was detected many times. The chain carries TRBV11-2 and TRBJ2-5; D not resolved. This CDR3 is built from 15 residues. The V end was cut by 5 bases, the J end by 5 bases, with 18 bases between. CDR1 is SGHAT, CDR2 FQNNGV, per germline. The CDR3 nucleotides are TGTGCCAGCAGCCGACAACTGACATCTGGCGAGACCCAGTACTTC. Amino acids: CASSRQLTSGETQYF.

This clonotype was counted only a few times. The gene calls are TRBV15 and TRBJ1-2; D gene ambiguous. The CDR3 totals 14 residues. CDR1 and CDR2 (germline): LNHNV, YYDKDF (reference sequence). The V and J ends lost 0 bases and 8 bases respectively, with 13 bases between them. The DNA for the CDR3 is TGTGCCACCAGCAGAGATCTATCCGGGCTCGGCTACACCTTC. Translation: CATSRDLSGLGYTF.

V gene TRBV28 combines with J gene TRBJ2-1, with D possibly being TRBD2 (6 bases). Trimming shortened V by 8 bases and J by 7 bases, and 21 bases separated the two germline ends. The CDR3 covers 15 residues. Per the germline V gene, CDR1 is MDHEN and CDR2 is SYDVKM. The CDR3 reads CASRPGTGGGNEQFF. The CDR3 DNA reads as TGTGCCAGCCGTCCAGGCACAGGTGGGGGGAATGAGCAGTTCTTC. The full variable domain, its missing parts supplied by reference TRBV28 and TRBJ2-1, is DVKVTQSSRYLVKRTGEKVFLECVQDMDHENMFWYRQDPGLGLRLIYFSYDVKMKEKGDIPEGYSVSREKKERFSLILESASTNQTSMYLCASRPGTGGGNEQFFGPGTRLTVL.

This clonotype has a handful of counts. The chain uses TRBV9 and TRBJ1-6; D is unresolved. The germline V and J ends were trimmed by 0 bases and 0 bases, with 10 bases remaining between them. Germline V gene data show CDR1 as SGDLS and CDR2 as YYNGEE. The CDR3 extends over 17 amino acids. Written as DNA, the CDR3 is TGTGCCAGCAGCGTAGCTCTTTCAGTCTCCTATAATTCACCCCTCCACTTT. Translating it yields CASSVALSVSYNSPLHF.